Following are 25 T cell receptor beta chains from one sample sequenced in a study of tumor and adjacent non-tumor tissue in lung cancer. TCRbeta libraries were built with three rounds of nested PCR, modified from ARM-PCR. TCRdb processed the multiplex PCR reads anew with MiXCR; each CDR3 protein has one entry. The sample lists about 90,000 distinct CDR3 sequences, 76% occurring once. No cell sorting was done before RNA was extracted from the tissue. More than 3 cm separated this lung sample from the edge of the tumor. The sequencing sample was made of distant non-tumor lung tissue. Receptors originate from a woman in her forties or fifties with non-small cell lung cancer.

The sample holds many counts of this clonotype. V usage is TRBV7-3 and J usage is TRBJ2-1, with D perhaps assigned TRBD1 or TRBD2 (5 bases each). The CDR3 runs 13 residues. V gave up 3 bases and J gave up 5 bases, with 8 bases separating them. CDR1 and CDR2 (germline): SGHTA, FQGTGA. CDR3 sequence (DNA): TGTGCCAGCAGCTTGGGACCCGACAATGAGCAGTTCTTC. Translation: CASSLGPDNEQFF.

Concerning this clonotype itself: The CDR3 end shows no conserved phenylalanine or tryptophan, and so a read error is likely. The rearrangement links TRBV28 to TRBJ2-1; 8 nucleotides agree with TRBD2. Germline lookup yields CDR1 MDHEN and CDR2 SYDVKM. The CDR3 is made up of 18 amino acids. Trimming took 4 bases from V and 4 from J; bases not matched to a gene: 15. Here the CDR3 DNA reads TGTGCCAGCAGTTCCCACGGGGGGGGTAGCTGGAGATACAATGAGCAGTTCGTC. Encoded protein: CASSSHGGGSWRYNEQFV.

For this clonotype: Its ends do not fully match the called genes, so a read error is possible. The CDR3 sequence is CANSSRGAWGCTF. CDR3 sequence (DNA): TGTGCCAACAGCTCAAGGGGAGCGTGGGGATGCACCTTC. This chain joins TRBV11-1 and TRBJ1-2; D is possibly TRBD1 (5 bases). The germline gives CDR1 SGHAT, CDR2 FQDESV (reference sequence). The CDR3 runs to 13 residues.

The CDR3 here is CNASTVDEQYF. In DNA, the CDR3 is TGCAATGCAAGTACAGTAGACGAGCAGTACTTC. This rearrangement joins TRBV29-1 to TRBJ2-7; the D is unclear. Germline V lookup: CDR1 SQVTM, CDR2 ANQGSEA. This CDR3 spans 11 amino acids.

Details on this clonotype: Being one base from a much bigger clone, this may be a read error. This chain uses TRBV7-9 with TRBJ1-5; D call uncertain. CDR3 length equals 15 residues. Germline V lookup: CDR1 SEHNR, CDR2 FQNEAQ (reference sequence). The chain's CDR3 is CDSSLGGNSNQPQHF. The CDR3 DNA follows: TGTGACAGCAGCTTAGGAGGGAATAGCAATCAGCCCCAGCATTTT.

The CDR3 is CASSEIGIESTEAFF. CDR3 nucleotide sequence: TGTGCCAGCAGCGAGATTGGGATAGAGAGCACTGAAGCTTTCTTT. This sequence joins TRBV6-6 and TRBJ1-1; D unclear. The CDR3 consists of 15 residues. Germline V gives CDR1 MNHNY, CDR2 SVGAGI (reference sequence). V was shortened by 6 bases and J by 4 bases, with 18 bases between the two germline ends.

This clonotype was seen repeatedly, ten times or more. This rearrangement joins TRBV24-1 to TRBJ2-3; 11 bases are shared with TRBD2. Trimming at V came to 8 bases and at J to 0 bases, leaving 12 bases not matched to a gene. Per germline, CDR1 KGHDR and CDR2 SFDVKD. The CDR3 contains 18 residues. CDR3 in amino acids: CATIIAGGDWPSTDTQYF. The CDR3, as DNA: TGTGCCACCATTATAGCGGGAGGGGACTGGCCTAGCACAGATACGCAGTATTTT.

About this clonotype itself: Because the CDR3 is missing its conserved closing phenylalanine or tryptophan, this is likely a read error. The V gene is TRBV6-2 or TRBV6-3, the J gene TRBJ1-1, with 8 bases aligning to TRBD1. The CDR3 contains 12 residues. Germline assignment: CDR1 MNHEY and CDR2 SVGEGT. CDR3 in DNA: TGTGCTAGCCGCAGGGGGCAGACTGAAGCTTTCCTT. It translates to CASRRGQTEAFL.

This clonotype appeared a single time. At one boundary the junction diverges from the germline segment, which might be a read error. The J gene is TRBJ2-1, the V gene TRBV20-1, with a weak D call TRBD2 (5 bases). This CDR3 contains 14 residues. Germline-derived CDR1 and CDR2 are DFQATT and SNEGSKA (reference sequence). The CDR3 is CNARSSGDYNEQFF. DNA of the CDR3: TGCAATGCTAGGTCAAGCGGTGACTACAATGAGCAATTCTTC.

A remark on this clonotype: No conserved phenylalanine or tryptophan ends this CDR3, so it is likely a read error. CDR3: CASSITYQETQYI. The CDR3 bases are TGTGCCAGCAGCATAACGTACCAAGAAACCCAGTACATC. V usage is TRBV28 and J usage is TRBJ2-5; D is ambiguous. The germline V gene has CDR1 MDHEN and CDR2 SYDVKM. This CDR3 spans 13 amino acids.

The chain has TRBV11-2 and TRBJ2-1; D is unresolved. The germline V gene encodes CDR1 SGHAT and CDR2 FQNNGV. Trimming stripped 11 bases from V and 3 bases from J, with 17 bases between. CDR3 length: 14 amino acids. The CDR3 loop reads CADTVSGIYNEQFF. The CDR3, as DNA: TGTGCCGACACAGTTAGTGGTATCTACAATGAGCAGTTCTTC.

As concerns this clonotype: A junction end diverges from the germline sequence, so it may reflect a read error. The chain links TRBV29-1 to TRBJ1-1; a weak D match, TRBD1 (6 bases). This CDR3 is built from 16 residues. Germline V gene data show CDR1 as SQVTM and CDR2 as ANQGSEA. CDR3 residues: CNVKRDPGQMKTEAFF. Here the CDR3 DNA reads TGCAATGTTAAAAGGGACCCGGGACAAATGAAAACTGAAGCTTTCTTT.

V is TRBV24-1 and J is TRBJ2-5, with a weak D call TRBD2 (6 bases). CDR3 length equals 14 residues. V lost 11 bases and J 4 bases, leaving 19 bases between the germline ends. Germline CDR1 reads KGHDR; CDR2 reads SFDVKD. As DNA, the CDR3 is TGTGCCATCAGCCTGGCCGTCGGGGGAGAGACCCAGTACTTC. Translating gives CAISLAVGGETQYF.

This clonotype was seen just once. The chain carries TRBV5-1 and TRBJ2-5, with TRBD2 as a possible D gene (7 bases). Germline V gives CDR1 SGHRS, CDR2 YFSETQ. The V gene lost 6 bases and the J gene lost 9 bases, with 15 bases spanning the gap. This CDR3 has 12 amino acids. The CDR3: CASNLGGEAQYF. CDR3 nucleotide sequence: TGCGCCAGCAACTTAGGGGGGGAGGCCCAGTACTTC.

This clonotype was seen only a few times. The chain combines TRBV7-6 with TRBJ1-1; tentative D call: TRBD1 (5 bases). Between the trimmed V and J ends, which lost 1 base and 5 bases, there was a span of 20 bases. The CDR3 extends over 17 amino acids. Germline lookup yields CDR1 SGHVS and CDR2 FNYEAQ. This chain's CDR3 is CASSLVAGRLRGTEAFF. The CDR3 bases are TGTGCCAGCAGCTTAGTGGCGGGACGGCTCCGAGGGACTGAAGCTTTCTTT.

On this clonotype itself: One end of the junction is discordant with germline, which a read error may explain. The J gene is TRBJ1-5, the V gene TRBV4-1, with D unresolved. CDR1 and CDR2 from the germline V gene are MGHRA and YSYEKL. The CDR3 loop spans 15 amino acids. CDR3 in DNA: TGCGCCAGCAGCCAAGTGGTAGGAGGCAATCAGCCCCAACATTTT. Amino acids: CASSQVVGGNQPQHF.

The chain uses TRBV4-1 and TRBJ1-4; tentative D call: TRBD1 (5 bases). The CDR3 extends over 14 amino acids. V lost 3 bases, J lost 5 bases, and 10 bases lay in between. Looked up from germline, CDR1 is MGHRA and CDR2 is YSYEKL. CDR3 DNA: TGCGCCAGCAGCCATAGACAGTGGAATGAAAAACTGTTTTTT. Its translation is CASSHRQWNEKLFF.

The chain carries TRBV11-2 and TRBJ2-3; 7 positions match TRBD1. V shed 5 bases and J 2 bases; nucleotides not matched to a gene: 7. The CDR3 is 15 amino acids. CDR1 is SGHAT, CDR2 FQNNGV, per germline. The CDR3, as DNA: TGTGCCAGCAGCGCCAGGGGGTATGACACAGATACGCAGTATTTT. Amino acid sequence: CASSARGYDTDTQYF.

The chain employs TRBV12-3 or TRBV12-4 and TRBJ2-4, with D unresolved. The CDR3 has 13 amino acids. The CDR3 region has the DNA TGTGTAACCGGCAGGATAGCCAAAAACATTCAGTACTTC. This gives the protein CVTGRIAKNIQYF.

This clonotype qualifies as medium-sized. The rearrangement links TRBV5-1 to TRBJ2-2; 7 bases match TRBD1. V shed 4 bases and J 6 bases; nucleotides not matched to a gene: 6. Germline CDR1 is SGHRS and CDR2 is YFSETQ. The CDR3 is 14 residues long. The CDR3 is CASSRGQVPGELFF. For the CDR3, the DNA is TGCGCCAGCAGCAGAGGACAGGTACCCGGGGAGCTGTTTTTT.

Comment on this clonotype: Given the absence of the conserved phenylalanine or tryptophan at the CDR3 end, a read error is likely. The CDR3 DNA is TGTGACAGCAGCAGGGACTTCACAGATACGCAGTATTCT. This translates into CDSSRDFTDTQYS. The chain uses TRBV6-1 and TRBJ2-3; tentatively, D is TRBD2 (6 bases). The CDR3 consists of 13 residues. Germline-derived CDR1 and CDR2 are MNHNS and SASEGT.

In regard to this clonotype: The conserved phenylalanine or tryptophan is not found at the CDR3 terminus, so this likely reflects a read error. Because the CDR3's place on the DNA is in doubt, the DNA is left out and the CDR3 is given as listed by TCRdb. The chain recombines TRBV29-1 with TRBJ2-7; the table's D gene call, TRBD2, was not cross checked with the DNA. The germline V gene has CDR1 SQVTM and CDR2 ANQGSEA. With termini counted, the CDR3 has 16 amino acids. The CDR3 spells CSVKLAGGASIYELYL.

This clonotype was recorded a few times. The chain links TRBV6-6 to TRBJ2-5; 16 bases agree with TRBD2. CDR3 length equals 17 residues. The germline V gene has CDR1 MNHNY and CDR2 SVGAGI (reference sequence). The trim removed 6 bases at V and 4 bases at J, leaving 8 bases unmatched. In DNA, the CDR3 is TGTGCCAGCAGCCCCCCGGGACTAGCGGGAGGGCCAGAGACCCAGTACTTC. Its protein product is CASSPPGLAGGPETQYF.

On this clonotype: The CDR3 end shows no conserved phenylalanine or tryptophan, and so a read error is likely. No DNA is shown, since the ends of the CDR3 on it are uncertain; the CDR3 is the one TCRdb lists. The V call is TRBV11-1, the J call TRBJ2-1; TRBD1 is the table's D call, not checked against the DNA. The CDR3 adds up to 15 amino acids, both ends counted. Germline CDR1 is SGHAT and CDR2 is FQDESV (reference sequence). This CDR3 is CASSPIPSTGDERFL.

Comment on this clonotype: Germline and junction disagree at one end, which may indicate a read error. This rearrangement joins TRBV29-1 to TRBJ2-5; D not resolved. The CDR3 sequence is 12 residues long. The germline V gene has CDR1 SQVTM and CDR2 ANQGSEA. CDR3 amino acids: CSVETVRETKYF. The CDR3 nucleotides read TGCAGTGTTGAGACCGTCAGAGAGACCAAGTACTTC. The entire variable domain, with the rest obtained from reference TRBV29-1 and TRBJ2-5, is as follows: SAVISQKPSRDICQRGTSLTIQCQVDSQVTMMFWYRQQPGQSLTLIATANQGSEATYESGFVIDKFPISRPNLTFSTLTVSNMSPEDSSIYLCSVETVRETKYFGPGTRLLVL.